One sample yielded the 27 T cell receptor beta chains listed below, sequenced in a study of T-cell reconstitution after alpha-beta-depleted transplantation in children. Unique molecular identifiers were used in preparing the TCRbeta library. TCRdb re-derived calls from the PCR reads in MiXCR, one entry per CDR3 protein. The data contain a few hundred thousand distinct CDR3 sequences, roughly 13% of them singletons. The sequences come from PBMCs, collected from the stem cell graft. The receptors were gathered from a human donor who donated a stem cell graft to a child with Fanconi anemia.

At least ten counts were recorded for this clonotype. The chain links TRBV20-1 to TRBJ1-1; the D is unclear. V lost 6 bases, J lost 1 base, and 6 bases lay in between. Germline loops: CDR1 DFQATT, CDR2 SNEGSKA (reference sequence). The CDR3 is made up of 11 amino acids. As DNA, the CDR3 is TGCAGTGCAAGCGGGAACACTGAAGCTTTCTTT. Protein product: CSASGNTEAFF.

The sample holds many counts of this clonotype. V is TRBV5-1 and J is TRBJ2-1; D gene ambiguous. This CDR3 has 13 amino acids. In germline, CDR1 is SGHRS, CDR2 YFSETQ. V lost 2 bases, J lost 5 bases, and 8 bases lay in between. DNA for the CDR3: TGCGCCAGCAGCTTAGGCGGTGACAATGAGCAGTTCTTC. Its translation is CASSLGGDNEQFF. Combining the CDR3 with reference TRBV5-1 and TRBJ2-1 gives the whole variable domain KAGVTQTPRYLIKTRGQQVTLSCSPISGHRSVSWYQQTPGQGLQFLFEYFSETQRNKGNFPGRFSGRQFSNSRSEMNVSTLELGDSALYLCASSLGGDNEQFFGPGTRLTVL.

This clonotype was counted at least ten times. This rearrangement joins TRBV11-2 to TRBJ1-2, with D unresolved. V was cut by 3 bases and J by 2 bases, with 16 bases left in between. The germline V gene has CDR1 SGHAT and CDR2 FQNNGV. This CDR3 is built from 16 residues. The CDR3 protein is CASSFSPVDGNYGYTF. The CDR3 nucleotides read TGTGCCAGCAGCTTTTCACCCGTGGACGGGAACTATGGCTACACCTTC.

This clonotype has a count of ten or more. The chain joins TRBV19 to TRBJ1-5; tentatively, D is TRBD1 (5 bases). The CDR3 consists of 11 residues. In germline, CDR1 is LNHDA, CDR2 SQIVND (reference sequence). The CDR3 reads CGTGRGQPQHF. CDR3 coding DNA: TGTGGCACAGGTCGAGGACAGCCCCAGCATTTT.

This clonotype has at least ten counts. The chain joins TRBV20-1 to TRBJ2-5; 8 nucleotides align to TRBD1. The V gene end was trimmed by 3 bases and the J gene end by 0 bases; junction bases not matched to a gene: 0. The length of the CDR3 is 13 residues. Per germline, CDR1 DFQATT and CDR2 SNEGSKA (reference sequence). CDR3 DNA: TGCAGTGCTAGGGACAGGGACCAAGAGACCCAGTACTTC. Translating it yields CSARDRDQETQYF.

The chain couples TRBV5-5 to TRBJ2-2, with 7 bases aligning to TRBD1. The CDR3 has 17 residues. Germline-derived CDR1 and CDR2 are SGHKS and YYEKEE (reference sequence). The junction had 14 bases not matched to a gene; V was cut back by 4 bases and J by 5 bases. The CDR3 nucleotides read TGTGCCAGCAGCCGACTGGAAGCAGGGGGTCGGACCGGGGAGCTGTTTTTT. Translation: CASSRLEAGGRTGELFF.

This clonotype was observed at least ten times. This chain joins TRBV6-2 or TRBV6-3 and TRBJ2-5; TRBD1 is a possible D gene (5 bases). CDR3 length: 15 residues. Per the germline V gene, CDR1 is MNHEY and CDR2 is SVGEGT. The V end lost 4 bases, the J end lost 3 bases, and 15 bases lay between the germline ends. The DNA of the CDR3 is TGTGCCAGCAGTTCCATAGGGGTACAGGAAGAGACCCAGTACTTC. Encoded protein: CASSSIGVQEETQYF.

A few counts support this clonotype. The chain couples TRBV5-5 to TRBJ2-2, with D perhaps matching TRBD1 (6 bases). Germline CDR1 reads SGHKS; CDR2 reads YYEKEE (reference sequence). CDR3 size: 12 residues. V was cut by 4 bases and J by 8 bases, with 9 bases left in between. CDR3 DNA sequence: TGTGCCAGCAGCCCGACAGGAGGGGAGCTGTTTTTT. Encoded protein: CASSPTGGELFF. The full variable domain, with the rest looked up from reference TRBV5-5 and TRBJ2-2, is DAGVTQSPTHLIKTRGQQVTLRCSPISGHKSVSWYQQVLGQGPQFIFQYYEKEERGRGNFPDRFSARQFPNYSSELNVNALLLGDSALYLCASSPTGGELFFGEGSRLTVL.

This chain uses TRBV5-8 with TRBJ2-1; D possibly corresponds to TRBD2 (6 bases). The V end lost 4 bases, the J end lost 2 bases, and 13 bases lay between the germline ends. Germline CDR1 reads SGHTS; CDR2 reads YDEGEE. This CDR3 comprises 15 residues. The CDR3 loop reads CASSLRDCAYNEQFF. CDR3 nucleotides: TGTGCCAGCAGCCTGCGGGACTGCGCCTACAATGAGCAGTTCTTC.

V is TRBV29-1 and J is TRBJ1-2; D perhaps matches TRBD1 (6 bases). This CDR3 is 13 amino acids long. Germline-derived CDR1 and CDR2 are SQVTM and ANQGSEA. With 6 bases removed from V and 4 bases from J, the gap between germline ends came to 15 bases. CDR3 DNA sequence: TGCAGCGTACAACAGGGTGGGAGCTATGGCTACACCTTC. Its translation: CSVQQGGSYGYTF.

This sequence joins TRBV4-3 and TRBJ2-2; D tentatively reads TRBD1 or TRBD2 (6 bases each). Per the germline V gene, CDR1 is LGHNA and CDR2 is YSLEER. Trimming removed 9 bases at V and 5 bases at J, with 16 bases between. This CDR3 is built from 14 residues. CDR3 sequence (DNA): TGCGCCAGTGGCCGGGGGCAGGGTACCGGGGAGCTGTTTTTT. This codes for CASGRGQGTGELFF.

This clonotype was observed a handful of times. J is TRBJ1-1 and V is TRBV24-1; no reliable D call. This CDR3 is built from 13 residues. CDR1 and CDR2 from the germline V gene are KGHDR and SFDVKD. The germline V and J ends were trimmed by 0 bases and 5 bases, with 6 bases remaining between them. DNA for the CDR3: TGTGCCACCAGTGATTTGTCATATACTGAAGCTTTCTTT. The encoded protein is CATSDLSYTEAFF.

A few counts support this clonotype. The CDR3: CASSLEPAWRASSYNEQFF. The DNA of the CDR3 is TGTGCCAGCAGCTTAGAACCCGCTTGGAGAGCCAGCTCCTACAATGAGCAGTTCTTC. This rearrangement joins TRBV13 to TRBJ2-1; D unresolved. Trimming removed 1 base at V and 0 bases at J, with 19 bases between. The CDR3 is 19 residues long. Germline CDR1 reads PRHDT; CDR2 reads FYEKMQ (reference sequence).

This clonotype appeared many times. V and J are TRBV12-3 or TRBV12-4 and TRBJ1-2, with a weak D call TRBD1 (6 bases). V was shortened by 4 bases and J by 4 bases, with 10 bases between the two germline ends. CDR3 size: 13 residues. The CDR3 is CASSSTGFYGYTF. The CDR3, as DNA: TGTGCCAGCAGTTCCACAGGGTTCTATGGCTACACCTTC.

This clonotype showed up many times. In DNA form, the CDR3 reads TGTGCCAGCAGTGGCCTGGAGACCCAGTACTTC. Amino acid sequence: CASSGLETQYF. The chain links TRBV25-1 to TRBJ2-5; D is undetermined. Deletions cut 4 bases from V and 5 bases from J, with 5 bases between. The CDR3 covers 11 residues. Per germline, CDR1 MGHDK and CDR2 SYGVNS.

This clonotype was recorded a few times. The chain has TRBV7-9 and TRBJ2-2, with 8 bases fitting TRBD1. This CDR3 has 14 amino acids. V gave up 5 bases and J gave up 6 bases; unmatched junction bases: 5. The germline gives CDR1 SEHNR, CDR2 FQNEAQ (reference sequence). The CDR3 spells CASSQGAWAGELFF. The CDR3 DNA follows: TGTGCCAGCAGCCAGGGGGCCTGGGCCGGGGAGCTGTTTTTT.

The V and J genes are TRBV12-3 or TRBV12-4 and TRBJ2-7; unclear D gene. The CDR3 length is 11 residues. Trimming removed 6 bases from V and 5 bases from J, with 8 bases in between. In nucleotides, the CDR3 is TGTGCCAGCAGACTGGGAAACGAGCAGTACTTC. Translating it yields CASRLGNEQYF.

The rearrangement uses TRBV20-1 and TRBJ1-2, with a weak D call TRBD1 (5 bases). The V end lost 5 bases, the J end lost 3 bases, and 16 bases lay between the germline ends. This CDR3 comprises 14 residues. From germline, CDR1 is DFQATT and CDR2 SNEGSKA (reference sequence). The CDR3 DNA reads TGCAGTGCTCAAACATGGGACGGCCACTATGGCTACACCTTC. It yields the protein CSAQTWDGHYGYTF.

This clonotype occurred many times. The CDR3 coding sequence is TGTGCCACGGCCAGGACGAACACTGAAGCTTTCTTT. This encodes CATARTNTEAFF. The J gene is TRBJ1-1, the V gene TRBV10-3; D is unresolved. Germline assignment: CDR1 ENHRY and CDR2 SYGVKD. This CDR3 spans 12 amino acids. V lost 10 bases, J lost 1 base, and 10 bases lay in between.

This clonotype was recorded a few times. The CDR3 is CASSLAPGQGGTQYF. DNA for the CDR3: TGTGCCAGCAGTTTAGCGCCGGGACAGGGGGGGACCCAGTACTTC. The chain carries TRBV12-3 or TRBV12-4 and TRBJ2-5; 11 nucleotides line up with TRBD1. With V trimmed by 0 bases and J by 7 bases, 4 bases remained unmatched. The CDR3 contains 15 residues.

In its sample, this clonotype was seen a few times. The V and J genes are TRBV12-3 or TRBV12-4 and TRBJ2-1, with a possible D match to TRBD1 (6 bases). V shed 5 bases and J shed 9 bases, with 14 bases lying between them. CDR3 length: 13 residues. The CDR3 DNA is TGTGCCAGCAGTCGACCCCAGGGGACTGAGCAGTTCTTC. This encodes CASSRPQGTEQFF.

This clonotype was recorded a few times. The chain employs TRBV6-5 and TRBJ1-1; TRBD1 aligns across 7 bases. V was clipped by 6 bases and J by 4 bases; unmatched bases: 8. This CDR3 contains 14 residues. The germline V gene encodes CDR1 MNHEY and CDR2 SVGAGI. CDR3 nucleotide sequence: TGTGCCAGCAGCGCCCGGGACAGTTTCACTGAAGCTTTCTTT. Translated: CASSARDSFTEAFF.

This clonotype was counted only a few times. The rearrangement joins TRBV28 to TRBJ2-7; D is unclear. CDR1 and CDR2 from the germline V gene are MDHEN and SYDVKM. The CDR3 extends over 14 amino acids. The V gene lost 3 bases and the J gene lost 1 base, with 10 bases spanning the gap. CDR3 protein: CASSLSPYSYEQYF. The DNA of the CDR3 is TGTGCCAGCAGTTTGTCCCCTTATTCCTACGAGCAGTACTTC.

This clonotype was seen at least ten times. The CDR3 sequence is CASGRGSSYEQYF. The CDR3 DNA follows: TGTGCCAGCGGGAGAGGCTCATCCTACGAGCAGTACTTC. The chain recombines TRBV28 with TRBJ2-7, with D tentatively TRBD2 (5 bases). Germline CDR1 is MDHEN and CDR2 is SYDVKM. Trimming removed 8 bases from V and 1 base from J, with 12 bases in between. The CDR3 totals 13 residues.

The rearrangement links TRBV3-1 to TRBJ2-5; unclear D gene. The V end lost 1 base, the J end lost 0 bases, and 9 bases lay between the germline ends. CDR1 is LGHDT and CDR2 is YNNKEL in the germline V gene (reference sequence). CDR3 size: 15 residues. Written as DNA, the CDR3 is TGTGCCAGCAGCCAAGCTGTAGGGTACCAAGAGACCCAGTACTTC. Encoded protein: CASSQAVGYQETQYF.

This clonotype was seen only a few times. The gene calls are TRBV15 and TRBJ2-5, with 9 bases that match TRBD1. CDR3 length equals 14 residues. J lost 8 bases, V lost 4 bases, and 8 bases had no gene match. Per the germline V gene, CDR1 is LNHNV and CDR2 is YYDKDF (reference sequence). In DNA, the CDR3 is TGTGCCACCAGCACCCAGAGGACAGGGGCAACCCAGTACTTC. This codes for CATSTQRTGATQYF.

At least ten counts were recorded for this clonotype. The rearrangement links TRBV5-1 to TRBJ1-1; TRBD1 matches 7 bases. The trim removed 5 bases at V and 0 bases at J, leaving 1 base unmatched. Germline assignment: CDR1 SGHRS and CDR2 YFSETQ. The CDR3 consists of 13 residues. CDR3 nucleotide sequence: TGCGCCAGCAGGCAGGGGGTGAACACTGAAGCTTTCTTT. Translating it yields CASRQGVNTEAFF. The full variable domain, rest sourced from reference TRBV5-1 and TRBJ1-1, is KAGVTQTPRYLIKTRGQQVTLSCSPISGHRSVSWYQQTPGQGLQFLFEYFSETQRNKGNFPGRFSGRQFSNSRSEMNVSTLELGDSALYLCASRQGVNTEAFFGQGTRLTVV.